This is a list of T cell receptor beta chains from one sample in a study of CXCR3-negative and CXCR3-positive naive CD8 T cells. From the 5' RACE reads, TCRdb lists one entry per CDR3 protein and no DNA. The sample table sets out 23,000 or so distinct CDR3 sequences. Sequences were obtained from naive CXCR3- CD8+ T cells from blood. The receptors shown here come from a human donor in good health. Some clones in this sample may be carry-over from other donors' samples. Both conserved end residues are part of each CDR3. The size field is filled for only some rows; it gives once, few, many or a size class.

J: TRBJ1-5; size: .; V: TRBV12-3/TRBV12-4; CDR3: CASSFQNQPQHF
J: TRBJ1-2; size: .; V: TRBV25-1; CDR3: CASSVGGINYGYTF
J: TRBJ2-7; size: .; V: TRBV15; CDR3: CATHAPRSQYYEQYF
J: TRBJ2-3; size: .; V: TRBV6-4; CDR3: CASSDWGATDTQYF
J: TRBJ1-2; size: .; V: TRBV7-9; CDR3: CASSRSGQTINYGYTF
J: TRBJ2-7; size: .; V: TRBV7-8; CDR3: CASSLSGGPSYEQYF
J: TRBJ2-7; size: .; V: TRBV2; CDR3: CASGTGLIEQYF
J: TRBJ2-3; size: .; V: TRBV6-1; CDR3: CASSGLAGGPDTQYF
J: TRBJ2-2; size: .; V: TRBV7-9; CDR3: CASTSTAGELFF
J: TRBJ2-7; size: .; V: TRBV29-1; CDR3: CSVAGDEYEQYF
J: TRBJ2-7; size: medium-sized; V: TRBV7-6; CDR3: CASSPPQGFYEQYF
J: TRBJ2-3; size: .; V: TRBV4-3; CDR3: CASSQDFRTGVTDTQYF
J: TRBJ2-7; size: .; V: TRBV29-1; CDR3: CSVALAAYEQYF
J: TRBJ2-3; size: .; V: TRBV29-1; CDR3: CSVSRVGASTDTQYF
J: TRBJ1-1; size: medium-sized; V: TRBV7-6; CDR3: CASSLPTGQGGTEAFF
J: TRBJ2-7; size: .; V: TRBV9; CDR3: CASSVEGGLAGSYEQYF
J: TRBJ2-7; size: .; V: TRBV7-2; CDR3: CASSPDPSYEQYF
J: TRBJ2-7; size: .; V: TRBV5-6; CDR3: CASSLAFLGGSSYEQYF
J: TRBJ2-7; size: .; V: TRBV25-1; CDR3: CASRYTDSYEQYF
J: TRBJ2-1; size: .; V: TRBV28; CDR3: CASSGPQGFDNEQFF
J: TRBJ2-3; size: .; V: TRBV4-2; CDR3: CASSQGPGLAGRDTQYF
J: TRBJ1-1; size: .; V: TRBV5-1; CDR3: CASSLQGTVEAFF
J: TRBJ2-1; size: .; V: TRBV6-2/TRBV6-3; CDR3: CASSYPHEQFF
J: TRBJ1-1; size: .; V: TRBV28; CDR3: CASSLERGMNTEAFF
J: TRBJ1-2; size: .; V: TRBV4-1; CDR3: CASSQVSSGVGGYTF
J: TRBJ2-1; size: .; V: TRBV29-1; CDR3: CSVESTYSNEQFF
J: TRBJ2-7; size: .; V: TRBV6-2/TRBV6-3; CDR3: CASSEDRGYEQYF
J: TRBJ2-1; size: .; V: TRBV29-1; CDR3: CSLGQGPYNEQFF
J: TRBJ2-3; size: medium-sized; V: TRBV5-1; CDR3: CASSLLVPGGDRDTQYF
J: TRBJ2-1; size: .; V: TRBV24-1; CDR3: CATSEGLYNEQFF
J: TRBJ1-2; size: .; V: TRBV18; CDR3: CASSPGDIYTF
J: TRBJ2-5; size: .; V: TRBV10-2; CDR3: CASRLAGLETQYF
J: TRBJ2-1; size: .; V: TRBV12-3/TRBV12-4; CDR3: CASSSPGLAGGPTYNEQFF
J: TRBJ2-1; size: .; V: TRBV27; CDR3: CASSLRLAESSYNEQFF
J: TRBJ1-1; size: .; V: TRBV7-9; CDR3: CASSLNSPEAFF
J: TRBJ2-1; size: .; V: TRBV29-1; CDR3: CSVEDRSYNEQFF
J: TRBJ1-4; size: .; V: TRBV7-6; CDR3: CASSLGGRRAEKLFF
J: TRBJ2-1; size: .; V: TRBV7-9; CDR3: CASSLEQVPYNEQFF
J: TRBJ1-4; size: .; V: TRBV7-6; CDR3: CASSLLGEELFF
J: TRBJ2-1; size: .; V: TRBV6-4; CDR3: CASSNTGYNEQFF
J: TRBJ2-4; size: .; V: TRBV13; CDR3: CASSPGGGISKNIQYF
J: TRBJ2-5; size: .; V: TRBV11-2; CDR3: CASSLPVSAVETQYF
J: TRBJ2-2; size: .; V: TRBV14; CDR3: CASSRGSGELFF
J: TRBJ2-7; size: .; V: TRBV6-5; CDR3: CASSSSGRANEQYF
J: TRBJ2-7; size: .; V: TRBV5-5; CDR3: CASSLSWDIYYEQYF
J: TRBJ2-5; size: .; V: TRBV6-2/TRBV6-3; CDR3: CASSYSSGTGVDQETQYF
J: TRBJ2-3; size: .; V: TRBV7-8; CDR3: CASSLTGTRDTQYF
J: TRBJ2-3; size: .; V: TRBV2; CDR3: CASRSTSGDTQYF
J: TRBJ2-3; size: .; V: TRBV29-1; CDR3: CSVHGTRTDTQYF
J: TRBJ2-1; size: .; V: TRBV20-1; CDR3: CSARAPGGRGDNEQFF
J: TRBJ2-7; size: .; V: TRBV6-2/TRBV6-3; CDR3: CASSTGTSSSEQYF